This T cell receptor (beta chain) was profiled in a study of CD4 T cells in relation to SARS-CoV-2 and coronaviruses. For the study at large: TCR beta CDR3s were sequenced after approximately ten-day antigen culture of PBMCs.

The CDR3 has 14 amino acids. The germline V gene encodes CDR1 SGHDT and CDR2 YYEEEE. V was trimmed by 3 bases and J by 7 bases, leaving 13 bases between them. Assay: immunoSEQ multiplex PCR; the TCRdb copy retains only in-frame clones and omits some. The sample records 36,000 or so clones, 77% being singletons. Concerning this clone: Its cognate antigen is unknown.

This chain connects TRBV5-6 to TRBJ1-4, with a possible D match to TRBD1 (6 bases). The clonotype comes from an adult with COVID-19. Material: memory CD4+ T cells from PBMCs, cultured in vitro. This chain's CDR3 is CASSSGAVGEKLFF. DNA of the CDR3: TGTGCCAGCAGCTCGGGGGCGGTCGGTGAAAAACTGTTTTTT.